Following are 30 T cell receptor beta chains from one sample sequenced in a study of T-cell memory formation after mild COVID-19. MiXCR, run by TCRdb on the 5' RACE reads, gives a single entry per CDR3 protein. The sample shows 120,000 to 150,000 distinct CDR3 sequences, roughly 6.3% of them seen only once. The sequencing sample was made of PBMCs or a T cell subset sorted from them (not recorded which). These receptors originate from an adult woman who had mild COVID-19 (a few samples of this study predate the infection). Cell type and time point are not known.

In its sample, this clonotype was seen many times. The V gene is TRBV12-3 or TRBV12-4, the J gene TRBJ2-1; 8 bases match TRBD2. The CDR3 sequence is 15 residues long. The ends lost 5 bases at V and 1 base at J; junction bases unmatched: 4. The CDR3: CASSPTSGSYNEQFF. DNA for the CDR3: TGTGCCAGCAGTCCTACTAGCGGTTCCTACAATGAGCAGTTCTTC.

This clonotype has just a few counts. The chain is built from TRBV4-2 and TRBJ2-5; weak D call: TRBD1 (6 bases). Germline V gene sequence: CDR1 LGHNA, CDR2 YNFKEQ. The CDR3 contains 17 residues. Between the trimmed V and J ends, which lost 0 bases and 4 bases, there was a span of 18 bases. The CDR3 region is CASSQDLRDTISETQYF. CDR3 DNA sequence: TGTGCCAGCAGCCAAGATCTCCGGGACACAATATCAGAGACCCAGTACTTC.

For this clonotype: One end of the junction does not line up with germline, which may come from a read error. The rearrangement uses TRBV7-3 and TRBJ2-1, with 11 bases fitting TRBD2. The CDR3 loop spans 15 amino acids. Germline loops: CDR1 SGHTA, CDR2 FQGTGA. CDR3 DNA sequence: TGTGCCAGCAGCGTAACTAGCGGGAGTGTCGATGAGCAGTTCTTC. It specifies CASSVTSGSVDEQFF.

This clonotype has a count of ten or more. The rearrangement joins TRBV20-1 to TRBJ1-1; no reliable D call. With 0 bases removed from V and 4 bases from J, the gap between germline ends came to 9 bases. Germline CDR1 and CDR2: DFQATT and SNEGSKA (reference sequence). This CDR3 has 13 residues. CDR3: CSARDLLATEAFF. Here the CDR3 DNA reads TGCAGTGCTAGAGATCTGCTCGCCACTGAAGCTTTCTTT.

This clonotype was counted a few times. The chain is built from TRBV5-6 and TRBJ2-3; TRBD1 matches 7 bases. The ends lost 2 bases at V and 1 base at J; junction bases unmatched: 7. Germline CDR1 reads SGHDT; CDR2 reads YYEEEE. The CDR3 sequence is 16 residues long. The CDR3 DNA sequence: TGTGCCAGCAGCTTCAACAGGGGTTGGGGCACAGATACGCAGTATTTT. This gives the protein CASSFNRGWGTDTQYF.

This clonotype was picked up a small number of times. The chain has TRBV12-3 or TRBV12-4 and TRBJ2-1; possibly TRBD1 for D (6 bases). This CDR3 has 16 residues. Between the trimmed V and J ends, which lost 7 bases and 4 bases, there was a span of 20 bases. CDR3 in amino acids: CASTYGTPGLYNEQFF. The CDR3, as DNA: TGTGCCAGCACCTACGGGACACCGGGGCTTTACAATGAGCAGTTCTTC.

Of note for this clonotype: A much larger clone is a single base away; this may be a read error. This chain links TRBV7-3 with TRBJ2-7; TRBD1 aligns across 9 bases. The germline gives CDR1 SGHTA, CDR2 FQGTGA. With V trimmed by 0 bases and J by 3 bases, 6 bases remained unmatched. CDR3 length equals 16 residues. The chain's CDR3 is CASSLTGTGSYYEQYF. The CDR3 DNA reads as TGTGCCAGCAGCTTAACTGGGACAGGGAGCTACTACGAGCAGTACTTC.

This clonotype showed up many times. CDR3 loop: CSAPPSGSYEQYF. CDR3 sequence (DNA): TGCAGTGCCCCCCCCAGCGGGAGCTACGAGCAGTACTTC. The chain combines TRBV20-1 with TRBJ2-7; 8 positions agree with TRBD2. The CDR3 totals 13 residues. The J segment lost 3 bases and the V segment lost 6 bases, leaving 7 bases of the junction unmatched. CDR1 is DFQATT, CDR2 SNEGSKA, per germline (reference sequence).

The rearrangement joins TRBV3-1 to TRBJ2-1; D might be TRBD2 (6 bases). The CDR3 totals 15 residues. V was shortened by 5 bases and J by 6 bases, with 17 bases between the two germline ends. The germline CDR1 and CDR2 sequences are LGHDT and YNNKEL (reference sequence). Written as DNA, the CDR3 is TGTGCCAGCAGCTATGGGACTGCAGGAGGCAATGAGCAGTTCTTC. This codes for CASSYGTAGGNEQFF.

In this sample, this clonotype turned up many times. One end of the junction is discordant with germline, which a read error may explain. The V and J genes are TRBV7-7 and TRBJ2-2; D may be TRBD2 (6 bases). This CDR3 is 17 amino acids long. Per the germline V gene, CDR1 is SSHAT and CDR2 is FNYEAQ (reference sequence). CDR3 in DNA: TGTGCTAGCAGTTCCCTCACGCGGAGGGCAGGGACCGGGGAGCTGTTTTTT. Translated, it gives CASSSLTRRAGTGELFF.

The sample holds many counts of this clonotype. CDR3 sequence: CATSKGQEETQYF. CDR3 nucleotides: TGTGCCACCAGCAAAGGACAGGAAGAGACCCAGTACTTC. V usage is TRBV15 and J usage is TRBJ2-5; TRBD1 matches at 7 bases. Germline values: CDR1 LNHNV, CDR2 YYDKDF (reference sequence). V was clipped by 4 bases and J by 3 bases; unmatched bases: 2. The CDR3 has 13 amino acids.

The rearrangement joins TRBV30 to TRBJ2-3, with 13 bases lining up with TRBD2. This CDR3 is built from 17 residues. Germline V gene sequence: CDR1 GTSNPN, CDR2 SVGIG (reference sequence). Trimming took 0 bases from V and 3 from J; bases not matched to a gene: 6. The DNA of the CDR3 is TGTGCCTGGAGTGTCCGAAGGACTAGCGGGAGAACAGATACGCAGTATTTT. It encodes CAWSVRRTSGRTDTQYF.

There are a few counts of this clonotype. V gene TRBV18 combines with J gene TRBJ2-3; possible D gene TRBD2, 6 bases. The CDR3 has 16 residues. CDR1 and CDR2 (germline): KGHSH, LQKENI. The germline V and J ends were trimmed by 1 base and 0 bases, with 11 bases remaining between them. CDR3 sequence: CASSPRGLASTDTQYF. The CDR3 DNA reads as TGTGCCAGCTCACCACGCGGGCTAGCGAGCACAGATACGCAGTATTTT.

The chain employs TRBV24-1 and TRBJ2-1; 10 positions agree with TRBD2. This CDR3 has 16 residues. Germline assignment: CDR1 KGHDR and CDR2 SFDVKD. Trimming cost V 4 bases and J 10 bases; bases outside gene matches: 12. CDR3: CATSDPSGGVPYEQFF. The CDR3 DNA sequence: TGTGCCACCAGTGACCCTAGCGGGGGAGTTCCGTACGAGCAGTTCTTC.

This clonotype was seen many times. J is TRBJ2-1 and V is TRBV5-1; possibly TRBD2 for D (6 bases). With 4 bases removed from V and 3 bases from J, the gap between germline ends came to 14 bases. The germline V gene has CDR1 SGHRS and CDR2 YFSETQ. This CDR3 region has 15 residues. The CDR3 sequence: CASSLQAGYYNEQFF. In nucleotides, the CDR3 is TGCGCCAGCAGCCTTCAAGCGGGCTACTACAATGAGCAGTTCTTC.

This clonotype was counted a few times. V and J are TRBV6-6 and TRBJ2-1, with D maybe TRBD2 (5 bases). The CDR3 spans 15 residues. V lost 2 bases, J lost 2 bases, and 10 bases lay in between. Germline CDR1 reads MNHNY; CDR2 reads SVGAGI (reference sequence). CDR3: CASSYEGLAYNEQFF. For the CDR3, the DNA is TGTGCCAGCAGTTACGAGGGCCTCGCCTACAATGAGCAGTTCTTC.

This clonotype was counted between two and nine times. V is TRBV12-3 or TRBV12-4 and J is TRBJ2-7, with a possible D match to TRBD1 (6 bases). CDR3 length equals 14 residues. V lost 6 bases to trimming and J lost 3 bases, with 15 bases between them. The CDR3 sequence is CASRSDSQGYEQYF. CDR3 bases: TGTGCCAGCAGATCGGACAGTCAGGGCTACGAGCAGTACTTC.

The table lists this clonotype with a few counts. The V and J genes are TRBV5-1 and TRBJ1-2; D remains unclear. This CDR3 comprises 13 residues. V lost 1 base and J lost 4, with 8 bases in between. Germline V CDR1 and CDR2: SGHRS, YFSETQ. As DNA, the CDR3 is TGCGCCAGCAGCTTGCAATCGGGCTATGGCTACACCTTC. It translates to CASSLQSGYGYTF.

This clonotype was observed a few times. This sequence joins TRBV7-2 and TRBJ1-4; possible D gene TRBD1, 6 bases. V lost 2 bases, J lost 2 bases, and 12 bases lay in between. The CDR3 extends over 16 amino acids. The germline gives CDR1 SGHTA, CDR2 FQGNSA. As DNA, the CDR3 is TGTGCCAGCAGCTTAACGGGGGCGAGGACTAATGAAAAACTGTTTTTT. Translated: CASSLTGARTNEKLFF.

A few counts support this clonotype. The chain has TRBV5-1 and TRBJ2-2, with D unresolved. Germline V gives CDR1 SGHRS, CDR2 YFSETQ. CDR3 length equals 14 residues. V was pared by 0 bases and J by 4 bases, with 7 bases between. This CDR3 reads CASSLEGGTGELFF. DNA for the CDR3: TGCGCCAGCAGCTTGGAGGGCGGCACCGGGGAGCTGTTTTTT.

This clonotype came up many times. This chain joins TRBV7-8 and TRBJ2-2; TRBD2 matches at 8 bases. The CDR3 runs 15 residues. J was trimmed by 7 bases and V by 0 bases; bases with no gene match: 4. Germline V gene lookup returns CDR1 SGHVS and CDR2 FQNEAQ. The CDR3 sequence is CASSLAAGVGGELFF. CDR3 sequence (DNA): TGTGCCAGCAGCTTAGCAGCGGGGGTTGGCGGGGAGCTGTTTTTT.

The CDR3 is CASSFSDRVYEQYF. As DNA, the CDR3 is TGTGCCAGCAGCTTTTCTGACAGGGTATACGAGCAGTACTTC. This chain joins TRBV7-9 and TRBJ2-7; TRBD1 aligns across 7 bases. V shed 3 bases, J shed 4 bases, and the junction held 6 bases outside the gene matches. The CDR3 consists of 14 residues. Per the germline V gene, CDR1 is SEHNR and CDR2 is FQNEAQ (reference sequence).

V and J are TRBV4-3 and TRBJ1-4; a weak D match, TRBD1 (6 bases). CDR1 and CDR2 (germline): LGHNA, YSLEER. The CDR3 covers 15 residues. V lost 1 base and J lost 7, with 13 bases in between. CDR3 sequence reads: CASSQGTIGGEKLFF. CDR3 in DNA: TGCGCCAGCAGCCAAGGAACGATAGGGGGTGAAAAACTGTTTTTT.

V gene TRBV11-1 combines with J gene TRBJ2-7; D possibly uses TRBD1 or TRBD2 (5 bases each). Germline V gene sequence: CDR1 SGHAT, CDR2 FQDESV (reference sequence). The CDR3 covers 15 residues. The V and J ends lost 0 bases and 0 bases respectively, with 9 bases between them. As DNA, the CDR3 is TGTGCCAGCAGCTTAGCGGGGGTCGGCTCCTACGAGCAGTACTTC. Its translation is CASSLAGVGSYEQYF.

The chain's CDR3 is CASSDWRDLYTQYF. The CDR3 nucleotides are TGTGCCAGCAGCGACTGGAGGGACCTTTATACGCAGTATTTT. The chain carries TRBV11-2 and TRBJ2-3, with D maybe TRBD2 (6 bases). This CDR3 contains 14 residues. Per the germline V gene, CDR1 is SGHAT and CDR2 is FQNNGV. Trimming removed 5 bases from V and 7 bases from J, with 16 bases in between. The full variable domain, its missing parts supplied by reference TRBV11-2 and TRBJ2-3, is EAGVAQSPRYKIIEKRQSVAFWCNPISGHATLYWYQQILGQGPKLLIQFQNNGVVDDSQLPKDRFSAERLKGVDSTLKIQPAKLEDSAVYLCASSDWRDLYTQYFGPGTRLTVL.

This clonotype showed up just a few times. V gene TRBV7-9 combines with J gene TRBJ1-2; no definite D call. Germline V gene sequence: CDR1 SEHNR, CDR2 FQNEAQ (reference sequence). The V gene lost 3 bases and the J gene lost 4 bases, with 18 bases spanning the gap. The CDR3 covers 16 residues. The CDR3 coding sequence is TGTGCCAGCAGCTTGGGCGGGTCCGCCGTTAGCTATGGCTACACCTTC. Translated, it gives CASSLGGSAVSYGYTF.

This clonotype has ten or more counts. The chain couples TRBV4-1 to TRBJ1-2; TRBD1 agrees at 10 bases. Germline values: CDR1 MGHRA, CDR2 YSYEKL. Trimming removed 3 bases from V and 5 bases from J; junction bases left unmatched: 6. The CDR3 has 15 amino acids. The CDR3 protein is CASSQGQGIDYGYTF. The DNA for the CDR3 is TGCGCCAGCAGCCAGGGACAGGGGATTGATTATGGCTACACCTTC.

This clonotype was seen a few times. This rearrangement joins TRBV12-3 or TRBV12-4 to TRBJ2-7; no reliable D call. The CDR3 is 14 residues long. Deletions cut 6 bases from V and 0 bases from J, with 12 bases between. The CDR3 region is CASSAQGPSYEQYF. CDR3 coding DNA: TGTGCCAGCAGCGCCCAAGGGCCCTCCTACGAGCAGTACTTC.

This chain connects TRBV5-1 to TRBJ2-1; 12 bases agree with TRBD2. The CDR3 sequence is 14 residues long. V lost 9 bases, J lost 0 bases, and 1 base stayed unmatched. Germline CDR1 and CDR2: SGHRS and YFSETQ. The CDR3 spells CATSGGGSYNEQFF. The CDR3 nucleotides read TGCGCCACTAGCGGGGGGGGCTCCTACAATGAGCAGTTCTTC.

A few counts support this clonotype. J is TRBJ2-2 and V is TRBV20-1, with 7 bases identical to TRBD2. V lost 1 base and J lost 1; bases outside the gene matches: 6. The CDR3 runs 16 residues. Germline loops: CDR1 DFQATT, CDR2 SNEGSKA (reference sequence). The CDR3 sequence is CSARGARGGNTGELFF. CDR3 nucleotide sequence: TGCAGTGCTAGAGGCGCGCGCGGGGGGAACACCGGGGAGCTGTTTTTT.